This T cell receptor (beta chain) was sequenced during a study of tumor and adjacent non-tumor tissue in lung cancer. About the research overall: Each sample yielded around 4 million productive TCRbeta reads on average. Broader study findings: Significantly higher TCR diversity was found in tumor than normal lung. Normal lung showed higher cumulative top 100 clone frequency than tumor.

A modified ARM-PCR protocol with three rounds of nested PCR amplified TCRbeta. A single record per CDR3 protein comes from TCRdb applying MiXCR to the multiplex PCR reads. Among 200,000 to 250,000 distinct CDR3 sequences listed, around 71% were seen once. No cell sorting was done before RNA was extracted from the tissue. This clonotype was found many times. Its antigen is as yet unknown. Germline V lookup: CDR1 ENHRY, CDR2 SYGVKD. Trimming stripped 0 bases from V and 5 bases from J, with 10 bases between. The CDR3 is 15 residues long. Sequencing was performed on lung tumor tissue. This TCR was recovered from a man aged 55-75 years with non-small cell lung cancer. This chain connects TRBV10-3 to TRBJ2-2, with a possible D match to TRBD1 (6 bases). CDR3 sequence reads: CAISESTGYTGELFF. In DNA, the CDR3 is TGTGCCATCAGTGAGTCGACAGGATATACCGGGGAGCTGTTTTTT.